The rows below give T cell receptor beta chains drawn from one sample of a study of blood T cell repertoires in COVID-19. TCRdb keeps only in-frame clones here, not all; method: immunoSEQ multiplex PCR. The sample includes 200,000 to 250,000 clones, around 86% of them seen just once. Sequenced input: peripheral blood. These receptors all come from a man in his forties or fifties with acute or convalescent COVID-19. The CDR3 runs from the conserved cysteine through the conserved F or W. D genes are given only for firm matches. Not all rows give a size; the values are once, few, many and, for expanded clones, a class.

d_call,clone_size,v_call,j_call,cdr3_nt,cdr3_aa
TRBD1,.,TRBV2,TRBJ1-5,TGTGCCAGCAGTGGACAGGGATGGGTTCAGCCCCAGCATTTT,CASSGQGWVQPQHF
TRBD1,.,TRBV6-2/TRBV6-3,TRBJ1-2,TGTGCCAGCAGTGGGACAGGGACCTTCTATGGCTACACCTTC,CASSGTGTFYGYTF
TRBD1,.,TRBV5-1,TRBJ1-1,TGCGCCAGCAGCCCGAGGACAGGCCTTTCCACTGAAGCTTTCTTT,CASSPRTGLSTEAFF
.,.,TRBV23-1,TRBJ1-1,TGCGCCAGCAGTCTCTCATTCAGGGGTGAGGGAGCTTTCTTT,CASSLSFRGEGAFF
.,.,TRBV30,TRBJ1-5,TGTGCCTGGAGTGTCAGGGATGATCAGCCCCAGCATTTT,CAWSVRDDQPQHF
.,.,TRBV2,TRBJ2-7,TGTGCCAGCAAGGGAGCCAATTTAAACTACGAGCAGTACTTC,CASKGANLNYEQYF
TRBD1,few,TRBV9,TRBJ1-1,TGTGCCAGCAGCGCTCCGGGACAGGGGAGGAACACTGAAGCTTTCTTT,CASSAPGQGRNTEAFF
.,.,TRBV5-1,TRBJ1-1,TGCGCCAGCAGCTTGGGGGAAGGGAGGAGTACTGAAGCTTTCTTT,CASSLGEGRSTEAFF
.,few,TRBV11-2,TRBJ1-1,TGTGCCAGCAGCTTAGGAACTCCCAAGGGGACTGAAGCTTTCTTT,CASSLGTPKGTEAFF
TRBD1,.,TRBV5-1,TRBJ1-6,TGCGCCAGCAGCTTGGCACAGGGGCCCGGCTCACCCCTCCACTTT,CASSLAQGPGSPLHF
TRBD1,.,TRBV5-4,TRBJ1-3,TGTGCCAGCAGCTTGGAGGGCAGGGGGAGGCCTGGAAACACCATATATTTT,CASSLEGRGRPGNTIYF
TRBD1,few,TRBV4-2,TRBJ1-6,TGTGCCAGCAGCCAAGGGGACAGGGGATATTCACCCCTCCACTTT,CASSQGDRGYSPLHF
.,.,TRBV30,TRBJ1-2,TGTGCCTGGAGTACGGGCTATGGCTACACCTTC,CAWSTGYGYTF
.,.,TRBV2,TRBJ1-1,TGTGCCATCTTCAGGGAAATGAACACTGAAGCTTTCTTT,CAIFREMNTEAFF
.,.,TRBV3-1/TRBV3-2,TRBJ1-2,TGTGCCAGCAGCCTCGAGGCGGCGTATGGCTACACCTTC,CASSLEAAYGYTF
TRBD1,.,TRBV2,TRBJ1-2,TGTGCCAGCAGACAGGGGCGTCAGGGCTACACCTTC,CASRQGRQGYTF
.,.,TRBV30,TRBJ1-3,TGTGCCCAGAGCGGCGGGTTCGGAAACACCATATATTTT,CAQSGGFGNTIYF
TRBD1,.,TRBV7-9,TRBJ2-5,TGTGCCAGCAGCTTAGCTGGACAGGGTTGGGAGACCCAGTACTTC,CASSLAGQGWETQYF
TRBD2,.,TRBV14,TRBJ2-5,TGTGCCAGCAGCCCACCCGGGACTAGCGGGAAAGAGACCCAGTACTTC,CASSPPGTSGKETQYF
TRBD1,.,TRBV7-8,TRBJ2-2,TGTGCCAGCAGACAGGGGCCCAACACCGGGGAGCTGTTTTTT,CASRQGPNTGELFF
.,.,TRBV9,TRBJ2-1,TGTGCCAGCAGCCCCACACCGCACAATGAGCAGTTCTTC,CASSPTPHNEQFF
TRBD1,few,TRBV18,TRBJ1-4,TGTGCCAGCTCACTGACAGGGAGTGAAAAACTGTTTTTT,CASSLTGSEKLFF
.,.,TRBV25-1,TRBJ2-7,TGTGCCAGCAGCGCAGGGAACCCCTACGAGCAGTACTTC,CASSAGNPYEQYF
TRBD2,.,TRBV5-1,TRBJ2-1,TGCGCCAGCAGCTTGGTAGCGGGGGCGTACAATGAGCAGTTCTTC,CASSLVAGAYNEQFF
.,.,TRBV4-1,TRBJ1-1,TGCGCCAGCAGCCCCCTCCCGCTAGCGATCGGCGCAGGGAGGAATACTGAAGCTTTCTTT,CASSPLPLAIGAGRNTEAFF
.,.,TRBV11-2,TRBJ2-5,TGTGCCAGCAGCCAACACCCGCGGGGAGAGACCCAGTACTTC,CASSQHPRGETQYF
TRBD2,.,TRBV12-5,TRBJ2-1,TGTGCTAGTGGACTCGGACTAGCGGGGAACAATGGGCAGTTCTTC,CASGLGLAGNNGQFF
TRBD1,.,TRBV19,TRBJ1-5,TGTGCCAGTAGTGGGGACAGGGTACAGCCCCAGCATTTT,CASSGDRVQPQHF
.,.,TRBV5-1,TRBJ1-6,TGCGCCAGCAGCCGGGAGACTGATAATTCACCCCTCCACTTT,CASSRETDNSPLHF
.,.,TRBV5-1,TRBJ2-7,TGCGCCAGCAGACATCCGTCCACCTACGAGCAGTACTTC,CASRHPSTYEQYF
.,.,TRBV6-5,TRBJ1-2,TGTGCCATGCTATCCGGGATTGGCGCCTATGGCTACACCTTC,CAMLSGIGAYGYTF
.,.,TRBV23-1,TRBJ1-3,TGCCCCCCCACTCGACCGCGGCGTTCTGGAAACACCATATATTTT,CPPTRPRRSGNTIYF
.,.,TRBV11-2,TRBJ1-5,TGTGCCAGCAGCCTGACAGCCAGCAATCAGCCCCAGCATTTT,CASSLTASNQPQHF
TRBD1,.,TRBV9,TRBJ1-4,TGTGCCAGCAGCGCTGGGACAGGGGTCCGGAATGAAAAACTGTTTTTT,CASSAGTGVRNEKLFF
TRBD2,.,TRBV29-1,TRBJ2-5,TGCAGCGTTGATGGGACTAGCGTGGGCGAAGAGACCCAGTACTTC,CSVDGTSVGEETQYF
TRBD1,.,TRBV5-1,TRBJ1-3,TGCGCCAGCAGCTGGGACAGGGGGAAGTCTGGAAACACCATATATTTT,CASSWDRGKSGNTIYF
.,.,TRBV2,TRBJ1-5,TGTGCCAGCAGAAACCAGGGTAATAGCAATCAGCCCCAGCATTTT,CASRNQGNSNQPQHF
.,once,TRBV7-6,TRBJ2-1,TGTGCCAGCAGCTTAACAGCTGGTGAGCAGTTCTTC,CASSLTAGEQFF
.,.,TRBV7-3,TRBJ1-3,TGTGCCAGCAGCCCCGGCGGAGGGCCTGGAAACACCATATATTTT,CASSPGGGPGNTIYF
.,.,TRBV5-1,TRBJ1-3,TGCGCCAGCAGCTTGGATTACATCACTGGAAACACCATATATTTT,CASSLDYITGNTIYF
.,few,TRBV18,TRBJ1-1,TGTGCCAGCTCACCTACGGACACGAACACTGAAGCTTTCTTT,CASSPTDTNTEAFF
TRBD2,.,TRBV11-2,TRBJ2-1,TGTGCCAGCAGCCATCGACTAGCGGGGGATGAGCAGTTCTTC,CASSHRLAGDEQFF
TRBD1,.,TRBV7-2,TRBJ2-7,TGTGCCAGCAGCTCACAGGGGGCCTACGAGCAGTACTTC,CASSSQGAYEQYF
TRBD2,.,TRBV19,TRBJ2-5,TGTGCCAGTAGCCCGGGGGGGACGGTTAAAGAGACCCAGTACTTC,CASSPGGTVKETQYF
TRBD2,once,TRBV2,TRBJ2-7,TGTGCCAGCAGGCAACCGGGGGGGCGGACCTACGAGCAGTACTTC,CASRQPGGRTYEQYF
.,.,TRBV4-1,TRBJ1-3,TGCGCCAGCAGCCAAGCAGGATTACAGAACTCTGGAAACACCATATATTTT,CASSQAGLQNSGNTIYF
.,.,TRBV2,TRBJ1-5,TGTGCCAGCAGTGGGCCCGGGGGTGGCAATCAGCCCCAGCATTTT,CASSGPGGGNQPQHF
.,few,TRBV7-9,TRBJ1-1,TGTGCCAGCAGCTTAGTCGGGGCTGAAGCTTTCTTT,CASSLVGAEAFF
TRBD1,.,TRBV6-5,TRBJ1-1,TGTGCCAGCAGTTACTCGACAGGGCTGAACACTGAAGCTTTCTTT,CASSYSTGLNTEAFF